This T cell receptor beta chain stems from a study of blood T cell repertoires in COVID-19. Assay used: immunoSEQ multiplex PCR; TCRdb lists only in-frame clones, some missing. The repertoire consists of under 150,000 clones, with roughly three quarters occurring once and the leading ten covering around 4.4%. In germline, CDR1 is MNHNY, CDR2 SVGAGI (reference sequence). Trimming removed 5 bases from V and 5 bases from J, with 12 bases in between. The CDR3 loop spans 13 amino acids. The sequence was obtained from a man between 60 and 70 years old with acute or convalescent COVID-19. Sequenced input: peripheral blood. The chain carries TRBV6-6 and TRBJ2-5, with D perhaps matching TRBD2 (5 bases). The DNA for the CDR3 is TGTGCCAGCAGTCAGCGGCGTTTCGAGACCCAGTACTTC. Translated, it gives CASSQRRFETQYF.